Described below is a single T cell receptor (beta chain) sequence and its context. The V gene's germline CDR1 is LGHNA and CDR2 YNFKEQ. CDR3 length equals 16 residues. Trimming at V came to 4 bases and at J to 7 bases, leaving 5 bases not matched to a gene. This sample stems from a study of TIL therapy for anti-PD-1-resistant metastatic lung cancer. Study information: Patients had a median age of 54 years (range about 35-80).

Time point described: pre-treatment sample, taken before nivolumab and TIL therapy. The libraries were made with immunoSEQ v3. Survey-level samples got 2 million or so read pairs; deep-level samples got about 4.5-6.5 million. Measured with immunoSEQ multiplex PCR; TCRdb has only the in-frame clones, and not every one. The table lists 30,000 to 45,000 clones, about 70% of them singletons, with 4.5% to 6% in the top ten. The specimen comprised blood, sampled at baseline. The source of this sequence is a person between 25 and 79 years old with non-small cell lung cancer. The genes are TRBV4-2 and TRBJ2-1, with 15 nucleotides matching TRBD2. Here the CDR3 DNA reads TGTGCCAGCAGCCCGCCCGGACTAGCGGGGGGGAATGAGCAGTTCTTC. Translation: CASSPPGLAGGNEQFF.